This T cell receptor beta chain came from a study of blood T cell repertoires in COVID-19. For the study at large: From T cells, B-cell-depleted T cells, or PBMCs came the material, which was cDNA or gDNA.

Measured with immunoSEQ multiplex PCR; TCRdb has only the in-frame clones, and not every one. The sample consists of 200,000 to 250,000 clones, approximately 83% of them appearing once. CDR1 is SGHVS, CDR2 FQNEAQ, per germline. This CDR3 spans 16 amino acids. V dropped 0 bases and J dropped 2; count of bases not matched to a gene: 4. This study enrolled people aged about 18 to 100 from around 25 US geographic areas. This chain links TRBV7-8 with TRBJ2-1, with 7 bases that match TRBD2. This TCR came from a woman aged 55-69 years who had recovered from COVID-19. The sequencing sample was made of PBMCs or T cells enriched from blood (not recorded which). The CDR3 spells CASSLAGRVPYNEQFF. The CDR3 DNA is TGTGCCAGCAGCTTAGCTGGGAGGGTGCCCTACAATGAGCAGTTCTTC.